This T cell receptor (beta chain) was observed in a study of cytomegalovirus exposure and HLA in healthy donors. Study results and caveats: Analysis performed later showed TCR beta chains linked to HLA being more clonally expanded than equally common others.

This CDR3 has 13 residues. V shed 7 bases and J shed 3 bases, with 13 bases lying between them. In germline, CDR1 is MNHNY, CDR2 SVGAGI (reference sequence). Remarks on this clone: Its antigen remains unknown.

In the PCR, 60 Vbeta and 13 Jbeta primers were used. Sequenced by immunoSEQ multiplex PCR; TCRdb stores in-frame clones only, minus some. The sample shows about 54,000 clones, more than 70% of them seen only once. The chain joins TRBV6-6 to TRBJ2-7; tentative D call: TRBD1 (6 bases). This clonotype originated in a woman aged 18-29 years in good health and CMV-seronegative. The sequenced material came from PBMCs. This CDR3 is CASTEDSIYEQYF. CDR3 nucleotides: TGTGCCAGCACCGAGGACAGCATCTACGAGCAGTACTTC.